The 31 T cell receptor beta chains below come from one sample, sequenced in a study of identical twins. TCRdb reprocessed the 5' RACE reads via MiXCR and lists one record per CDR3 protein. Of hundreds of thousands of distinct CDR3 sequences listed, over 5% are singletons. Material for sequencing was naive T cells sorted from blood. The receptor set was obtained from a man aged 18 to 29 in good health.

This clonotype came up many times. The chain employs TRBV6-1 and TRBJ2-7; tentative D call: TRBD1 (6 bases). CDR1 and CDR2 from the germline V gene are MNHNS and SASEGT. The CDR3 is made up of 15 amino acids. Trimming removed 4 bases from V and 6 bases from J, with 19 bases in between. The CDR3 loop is CASSGDDRPLAEQYV. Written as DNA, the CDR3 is TGTGCCAGCAGTGGAGACGACAGGCCCCTAGCCGAGCAGTACGTC.

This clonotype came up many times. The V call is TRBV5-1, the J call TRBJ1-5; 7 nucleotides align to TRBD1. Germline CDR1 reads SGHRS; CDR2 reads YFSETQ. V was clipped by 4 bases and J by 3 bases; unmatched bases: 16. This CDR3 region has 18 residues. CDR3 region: CASSQKKPQGGNNQPQHF. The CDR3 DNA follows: TGCGCCAGCAGCCAAAAAAAACCTCAGGGGGGCAACAATCAGCCCCAGCATTTT.

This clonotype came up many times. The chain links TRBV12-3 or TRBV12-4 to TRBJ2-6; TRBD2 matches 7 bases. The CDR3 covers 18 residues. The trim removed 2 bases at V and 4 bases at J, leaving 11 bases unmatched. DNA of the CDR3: TGTGCCAGCAGTTTAAGAAGTCAGGGACTAAGCGGGGCCAACGTCCTGACTTTC. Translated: CASSLRSQGLSGANVLTF.

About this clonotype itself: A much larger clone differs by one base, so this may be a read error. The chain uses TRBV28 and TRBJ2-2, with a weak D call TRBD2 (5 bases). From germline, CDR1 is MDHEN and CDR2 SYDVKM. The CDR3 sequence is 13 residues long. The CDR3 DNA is TGTGCCAGCAGTCCTTCGGAGACCGGGGAGCCGTTTTTT. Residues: CASSPSETGEPFF.

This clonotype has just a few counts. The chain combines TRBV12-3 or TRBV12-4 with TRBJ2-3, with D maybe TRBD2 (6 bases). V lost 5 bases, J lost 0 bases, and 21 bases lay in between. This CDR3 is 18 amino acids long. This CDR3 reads CASSVSGLRPFSTDTQYF. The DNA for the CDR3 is TGTGCCAGCAGTGTAAGCGGGCTGCGACCGTTCAGCACAGATACGCAGTATTTT.

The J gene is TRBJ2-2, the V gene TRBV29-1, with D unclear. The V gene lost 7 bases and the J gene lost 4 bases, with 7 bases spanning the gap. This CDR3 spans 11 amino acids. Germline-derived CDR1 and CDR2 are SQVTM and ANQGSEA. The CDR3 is CSAYSTGELFF. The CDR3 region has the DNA TGCAGCGCCTACAGCACCGGGGAGCTGTTTTTT.

CDR3 DNA sequence: TGCAGTGCTAGAGCCGAATTGAGGGACACTGAAGCTTTCTTT. It translates to CSARAELRDTEAFF. The chain is built from TRBV20-1 and TRBJ1-1; no firm D call. Germline assignment: CDR1 DFQATT and CDR2 SNEGSKA (reference sequence). Between the trimmed V and J ends, which lost 1 base and 3 bases, there was a span of 12 bases. This CDR3 spans 14 amino acids.

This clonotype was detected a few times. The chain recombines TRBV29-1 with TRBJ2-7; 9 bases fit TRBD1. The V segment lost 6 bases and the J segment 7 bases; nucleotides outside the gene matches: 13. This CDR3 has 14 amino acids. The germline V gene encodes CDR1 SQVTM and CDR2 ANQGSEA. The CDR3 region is CSVSPGTGSLEQYF. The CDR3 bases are TGCAGCGTCTCCCCCGGGACAGGGTCTTTGGAGCAGTACTTC.

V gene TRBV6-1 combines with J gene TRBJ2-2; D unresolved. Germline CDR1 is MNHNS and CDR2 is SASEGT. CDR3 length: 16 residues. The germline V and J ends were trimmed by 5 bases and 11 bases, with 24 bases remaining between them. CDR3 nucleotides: TGTGCCAGCAGTACCTATCTGACGTCAGGACGCGGCGAGCTGTTTTTT. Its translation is CASSTYLTSGRGELFF.

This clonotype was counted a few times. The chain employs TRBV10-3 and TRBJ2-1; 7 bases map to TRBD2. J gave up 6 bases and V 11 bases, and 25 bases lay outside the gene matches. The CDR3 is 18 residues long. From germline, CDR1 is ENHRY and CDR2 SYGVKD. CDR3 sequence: CADQRWESWAGVINEQFF. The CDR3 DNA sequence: TGTGCCGACCAGCGGTGGGAATCGTGGGCGGGAGTAATCAATGAGCAGTTCTTC.

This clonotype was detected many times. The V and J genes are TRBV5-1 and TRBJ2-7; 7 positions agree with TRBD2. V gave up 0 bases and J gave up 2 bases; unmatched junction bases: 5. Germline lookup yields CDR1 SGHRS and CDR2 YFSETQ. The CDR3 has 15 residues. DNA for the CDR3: TGCGCCAGCAGCTTGGCGGCTAGCGGAACCTACGAGCAGTACTTC. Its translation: CASSLAASGTYEQYF.

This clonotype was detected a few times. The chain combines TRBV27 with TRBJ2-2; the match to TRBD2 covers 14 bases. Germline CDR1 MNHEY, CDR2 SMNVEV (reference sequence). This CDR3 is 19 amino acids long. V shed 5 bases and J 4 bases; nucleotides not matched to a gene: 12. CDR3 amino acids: CASSPLTSGRALSTGELFF. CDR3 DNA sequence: TGTGCCAGCAGTCCCCTGACTAGCGGGAGGGCCTTGAGCACCGGGGAGCTGTTTTTT.

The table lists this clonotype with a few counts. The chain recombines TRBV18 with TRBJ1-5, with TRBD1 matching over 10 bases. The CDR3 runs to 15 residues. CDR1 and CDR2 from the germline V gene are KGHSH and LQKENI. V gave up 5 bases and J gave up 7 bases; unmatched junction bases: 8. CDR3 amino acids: CASSSGTGDSQPQHF. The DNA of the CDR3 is TGTGCCAGCTCATCCGGGACAGGGGATAGCCAGCCCCAGCATTTT.

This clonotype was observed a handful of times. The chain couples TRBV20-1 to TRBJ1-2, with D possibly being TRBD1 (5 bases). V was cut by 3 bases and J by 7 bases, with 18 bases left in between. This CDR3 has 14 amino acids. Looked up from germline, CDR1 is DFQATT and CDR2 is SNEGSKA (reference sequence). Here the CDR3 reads CSARDRQGRSGYTF. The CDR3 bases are TGCAGTGCTAGGGATCGGCAGGGTCGGAGTGGCTACACCTTC.

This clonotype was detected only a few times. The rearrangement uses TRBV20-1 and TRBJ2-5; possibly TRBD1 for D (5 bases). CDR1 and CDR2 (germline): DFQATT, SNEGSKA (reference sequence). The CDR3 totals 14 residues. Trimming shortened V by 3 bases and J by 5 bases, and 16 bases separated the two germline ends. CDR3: CSASDLKGSETQYF. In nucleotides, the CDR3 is TGCAGTGCTAGTGACCTCAAGGGGTCGGAGACCCAGTACTTC.

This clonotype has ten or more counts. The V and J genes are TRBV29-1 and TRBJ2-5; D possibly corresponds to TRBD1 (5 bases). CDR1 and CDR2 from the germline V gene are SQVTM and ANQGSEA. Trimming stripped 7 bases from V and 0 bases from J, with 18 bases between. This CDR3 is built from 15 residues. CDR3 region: CSALGHRSYQETQYF. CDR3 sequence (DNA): TGCAGCGCCTTGGGGCACAGGTCGTACCAAGAGACCCAGTACTTC.

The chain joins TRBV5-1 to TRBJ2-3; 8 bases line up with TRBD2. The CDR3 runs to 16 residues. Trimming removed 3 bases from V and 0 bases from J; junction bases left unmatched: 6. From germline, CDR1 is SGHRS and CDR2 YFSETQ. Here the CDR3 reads CASSSPSGLSTDTQYF. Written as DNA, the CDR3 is TGCGCCAGCAGCTCCCCTAGCGGGCTAAGCACAGATACGCAGTATTTT.

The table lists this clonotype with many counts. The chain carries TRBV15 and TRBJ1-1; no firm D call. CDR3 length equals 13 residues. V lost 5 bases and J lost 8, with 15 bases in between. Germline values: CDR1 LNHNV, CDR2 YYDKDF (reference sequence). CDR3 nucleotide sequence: TGTGCCACCAGCTCAAGATTAGGAGGAGAAGCTTTCTTT. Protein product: CATSSRLGGEAFF.

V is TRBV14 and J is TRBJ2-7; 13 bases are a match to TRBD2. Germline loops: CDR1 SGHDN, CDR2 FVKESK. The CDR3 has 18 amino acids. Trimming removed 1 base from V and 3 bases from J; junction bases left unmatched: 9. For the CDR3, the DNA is TGTGCCAGCAGCCAAGGGACTAGCGGGAGCCCTATGTTCTACGAGCAGTACTTC. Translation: CASSQGTSGSPMFYEQYF.

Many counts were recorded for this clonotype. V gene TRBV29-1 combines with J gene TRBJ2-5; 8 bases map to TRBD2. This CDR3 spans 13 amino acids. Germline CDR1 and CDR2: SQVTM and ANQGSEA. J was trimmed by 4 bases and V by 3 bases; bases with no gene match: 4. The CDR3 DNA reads TGCAGCGTTGATTTTCTAGCGGGAGAGACCCAGTACTTC. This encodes CSVDFLAGETQYF.

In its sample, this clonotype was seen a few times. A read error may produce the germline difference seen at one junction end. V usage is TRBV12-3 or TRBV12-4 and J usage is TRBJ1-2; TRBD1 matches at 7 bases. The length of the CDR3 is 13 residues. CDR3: CASKIDRDYGYTF. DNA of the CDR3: TGTGCCAGCAAGATCGACAGGGACTACGGCTACACCTTC.

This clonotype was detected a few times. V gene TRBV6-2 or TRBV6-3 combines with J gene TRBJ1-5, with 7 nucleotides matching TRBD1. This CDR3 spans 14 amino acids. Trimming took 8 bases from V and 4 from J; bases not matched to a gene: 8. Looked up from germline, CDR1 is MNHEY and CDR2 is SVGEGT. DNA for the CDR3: TGTGCCAGCTCCCACAGGGGAGGAAATCAGCCCCAGCATTTT. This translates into CASSHRGGNQPQHF.

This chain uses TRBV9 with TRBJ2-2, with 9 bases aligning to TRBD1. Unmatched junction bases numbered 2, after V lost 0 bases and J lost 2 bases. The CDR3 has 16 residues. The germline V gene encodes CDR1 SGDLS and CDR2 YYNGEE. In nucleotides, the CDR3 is TGTGCCAGCAGCGTAGGGGACAGGGCCAACACCGGGGAGCTGTTTTTT. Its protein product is CASSVGDRANTGELFF.

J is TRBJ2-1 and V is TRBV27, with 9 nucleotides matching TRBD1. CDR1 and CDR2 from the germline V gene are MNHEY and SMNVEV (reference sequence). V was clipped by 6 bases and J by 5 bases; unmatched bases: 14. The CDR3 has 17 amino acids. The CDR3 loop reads CASSQTTGTGNNNEQFF. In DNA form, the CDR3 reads TGTGCCAGCAGCCAAACCACCGGGACAGGGAATAACAATGAGCAGTTCTTC.

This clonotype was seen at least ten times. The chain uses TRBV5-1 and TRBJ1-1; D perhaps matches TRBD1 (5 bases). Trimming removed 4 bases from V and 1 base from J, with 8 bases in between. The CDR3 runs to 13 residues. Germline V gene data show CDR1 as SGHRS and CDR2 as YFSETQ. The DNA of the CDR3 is TGCGCCAGCAGCACCCAGGGGAACACTGAAGCTTTCTTT. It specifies CASSTQGNTEAFF.

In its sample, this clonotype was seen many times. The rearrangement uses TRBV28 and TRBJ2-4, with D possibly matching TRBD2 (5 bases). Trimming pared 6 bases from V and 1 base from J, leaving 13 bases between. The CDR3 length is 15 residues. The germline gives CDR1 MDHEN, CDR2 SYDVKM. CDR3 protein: CASSASWEAKNIQYF. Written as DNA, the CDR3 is TGTGCCAGCAGCGCTAGTTGGGAGGCCAAAAACATTCAGTACTTC.

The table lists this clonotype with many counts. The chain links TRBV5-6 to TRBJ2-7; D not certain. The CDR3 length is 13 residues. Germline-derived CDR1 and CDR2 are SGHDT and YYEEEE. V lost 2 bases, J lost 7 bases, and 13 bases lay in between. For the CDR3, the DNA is TGTGCCAGCAGCTTTGTAGGGCCGAGAGAGCAGTACTTC. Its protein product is CASSFVGPREQYF.

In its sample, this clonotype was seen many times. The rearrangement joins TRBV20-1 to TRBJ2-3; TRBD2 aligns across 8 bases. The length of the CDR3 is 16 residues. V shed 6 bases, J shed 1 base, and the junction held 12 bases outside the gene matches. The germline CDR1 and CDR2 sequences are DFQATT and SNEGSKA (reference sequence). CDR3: CSATLAVPRGTDTQYF. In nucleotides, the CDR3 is TGCAGTGCCACACTAGCGGTTCCTAGAGGCACAGATACGCAGTATTTT.

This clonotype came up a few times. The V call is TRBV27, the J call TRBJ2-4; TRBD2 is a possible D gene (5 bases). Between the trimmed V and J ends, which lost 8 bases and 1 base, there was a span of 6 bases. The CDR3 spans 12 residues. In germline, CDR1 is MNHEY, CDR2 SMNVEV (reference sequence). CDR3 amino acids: CASGGAKNIQYF. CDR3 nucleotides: TGTGCCAGCGGCGGGGCCAAAAACATTCAGTACTTC.

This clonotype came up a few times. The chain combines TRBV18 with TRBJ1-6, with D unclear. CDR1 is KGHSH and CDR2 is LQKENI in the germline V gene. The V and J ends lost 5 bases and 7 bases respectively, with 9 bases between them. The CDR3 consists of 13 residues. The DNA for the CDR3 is TGTGCCAGCTCAGACGGGCTAAATTCACCCCTCCACTTT. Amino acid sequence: CASSDGLNSPLHF.

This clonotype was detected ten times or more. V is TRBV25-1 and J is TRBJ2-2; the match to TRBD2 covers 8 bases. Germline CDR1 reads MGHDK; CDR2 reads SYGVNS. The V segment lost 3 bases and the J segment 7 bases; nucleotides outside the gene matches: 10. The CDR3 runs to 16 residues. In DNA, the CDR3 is TGTGCCAGCAGTGATAACGGGAGGGCGGCTGGCGGGGAGCTGTTTTTT. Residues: CASSDNGRAAGGELFF.